This is a list of T cell receptor beta chains from one sample in a study of T cells after yellow fever vaccination. TCRdb reprocessed the 5' RACE reads with MiXCR, giving one entry per CDR3 protein. The sample has about 320,000 distinct CDR3 sequences, approximately 4% seen once; the top ten hold 15% to 20%. Material: PBMCs, obtained 15 days after the yellow fever booster vaccination. Receptors were obtained from a man younger than 35 who received the YFV17D yellow fever vaccine. The CDR3 runs from the conserved cysteine through the conserved F or W. Each record gives: J gene, D gene, V gene, clone size, CDR3 length, CDR3 DNA, CDR3 protein. The D gene is left open where the match is weak. The size entry is marked missing in some rows and otherwise reads once, few, many or a size class.

TRBJ2-5 - TRBV11-2 many 15 TGTGCCAGCAGCTTAATTTCGTATTCCCAAGAGACCCAGTACTTC CASSLISYSQETQYF
TRBJ2-3 - TRBV5-1 - 15 TGCGCCAGCAGCCCCGGAGCGGGCCCCACAGATACGCAGTATTTT CASSPGAGPTDTQYF
TRBJ2-4 - TRBV5-1 many 16 TGCGCCAGCAGCTTGGAGCCAAAAGTTGGGGAAAACATTCAGTACTTC CASSLEPKVGENIQYF
TRBJ2-1 TRBD2 TRBV4-3 many 16 TGCGCCAGCAGCCAAGATACGGGGGGGTCTTACAATGAGCAGTTCTTC CASSQDTGGSYNEQFF
TRBJ1-2 - TRBV12-3/TRBV12-4 many 13 TGTGCCAGCAGTTTGCCCGGGGGTGGTGGCTACACCTTC CASSLPGGGGYTF
TRBJ2-5 TRBD2 TRBV20-1 many 13 TGCAGTGCTAGAGTCCTAGCGGAAGAGACCCAGTACTTC CSARVLAEETQYF
TRBJ2-3 - TRBV7-9 few 13 TGTGCCAGCAGCTTGGGGGGGCAAGATACGCAGTATTTT CASSLGGQDTQYF
TRBJ2-1 - TRBV5-1 many 13 TGCGCCAGCAGCACGGACTGGGGGAATGAGCAGTTCTTC CASSTDWGNEQFF
TRBJ2-7 - TRBV6-5 - 14 TGTGCCAGCAGTAGAGACCGGGTCGCCGACGAGCAGTACTTC CASSRDRVADEQYF
TRBJ1-5 - TRBV20-1 few 13 TGCAGTGCGGGGGGGTTCAGCAATCAGCCCCAGCATTTT CSAGGFSNQPQHF
TRBJ1-1 - TRBV5-5 few 15 TGTGCCAGCAGCTTGTATAGGGGGGGGAACACTGAAGCTTTCTTT CASSLYRGGNTEAFF
TRBJ1-1 - TRBV27 many 15 TGTGCCAGCAGTAACCGAGCCGGGACACCCACTGAAGCTTTCTTT CASSNRAGTPTEAFF
TRBJ2-3 TRBD2 TRBV7-2 few 16 TGTGCCAGCAGCCCTCCGACTAGCGGGGGGGGAGATACGCAGTATTTT CASSPPTSGGGDTQYF
TRBJ2-7 - TRBV7-2 many 12 TGTGCCAGCAGCTCCAGGGGCTACGAGCAGTACTTC CASSSRGYEQYF
TRBJ1-1 - TRBV7-2 many 12 TGTGCCAGCAGCGCCAGTAACACTGAAGCTTTCTTT CASSASNTEAFF
TRBJ2-1 - TRBV20-1 many 14 TGCAGTGCAGTTGGGGCGCAGCTATACAATGAGCAGTTCTTC CSAVGAQLYNEQFF
TRBJ1-1 - TRBV5-1 many 15 TGCGCCAGCAGCCGTGGGGGGGGCGCGAACACTGAAGCTTTCTTT CASSRGGGANTEAFF
TRBJ1-3 - TRBV5-1 many 15 TGCGCCAGCAGCTTTAGCTGGGGGCTAGGAAACACCATATATTTT CASSFSWGLGNTIYF
TRBJ1-1 - TRBV10-3 many 15 TGTGCCATCAGGACTACCGACGGTCTGAACACTGAAGCTTTCTTT CAIRTTDGLNTEAFF
TRBJ2-5 TRBD2 TRBV11-1 - 15 TGTGCCAGCAGCCCCGGGGGGGGTAGAAGAGAGACCCAGTACTTC CASSPGGGRRETQYF
TRBJ1-4 - TRBV12-3/TRBV12-4 once 14 TGTGCCAGCAGTATGACGGGTATCAATGAAAAACTGTTTTTT CASSMTGINEKLFF
TRBJ1-5 TRBD1 TRBV12-3/TRBV12-4 many 15 TGTGCCAGCAGCCAGACAGGGGGGGGCAATCAGCCCCAGCATTTT CASSQTGGGNQPQHF
TRBJ2-2 - TRBV5-1 few 18 TGCGCCAGCAGCTTGGATCTCCCGCTCGCGGGGTTCACCGGGGAGCTGTTTTTT CASSLDLPLAGFTGELFF
TRBJ1-2 TRBD1 TRBV4-3 few 17 TGCGCCAGCAGCCGCGAAAGCCACAGGGGCTCGGGCTATGGCTACACCTTC CASSRESHRGSGYGYTF
TRBJ1-6 - TRBV5-5 many 16 TGTGCCAGCAGCCACACGGAGAGCTCCTATAATTCACCCCTCCACTTT CASSHTESSYNSPLHF
TRBJ2-7 TRBD1 TRBV5-4 - 14 TGTGCCAGCAGCCAGGGACAGGGGGCGGAAGAGCAGTACTTC CASSQGQGAEEQYF
TRBJ2-1 - TRBV3-1 many 13 TGTGCCAGCAGCCAACTCCCAGACACTGAGCAGTTCTTC CASSQLPDTEQFF
TRBJ1-3 - TRBV12-3/TRBV12-4 - 14 TGTGCCAGCAGTTTATTCGGGGCTGGAAACACCATATATTTT CASSLFGAGNTIYF